These T cell receptor beta chains were read from a single sample in a study of neoadjuvant anti-PD-1 for oral cavity cancer. Produced via immunoSEQ multiplex PCR; TCRdb's table is partial and in-frame only. Here the sample spans more than 13,000 clones, 70% to 85% being singletons. The material sequenced was PBMCs, taken after nivolumab (anti-PD-1) treatment. Source of these receptors: a person aged 40 to 85 with oral cavity squamous cell carcinoma. CDR3s include the opening cysteine and the closing phenylalanine or tryptophan. Each record gives: D gene, clone size, J gene, V gene, CDR3 protein, CDR3 DNA. The D gene is left open where the match is weak. Size is stated for part of the rows, as once, few or many counts, or as a class when the clone is expanded.

D gene: -
clone size: -
J gene: TRBJ2-3
V gene: TRBV7-9
CDR3 protein: CAWEGGGNTDTQYF
CDR3 DNA: TGTGCCTGGGAAGGGGGGGGGAACACAGATACGCAGTATTTT

D gene: -
clone size: -
J gene: TRBJ2-3
V gene: TRBV11-1
CDR3 protein: CASSPGGGDTQYF
CDR3 DNA: TGTGCCAGCAGCCCCGGTGGGGGAGATACGCAGTATTTT

D gene: TRBD1
clone size: few
J gene: TRBJ1-2
V gene: TRBV6-5
CDR3 protein: CASSYSGQGVHGYTF
CDR3 DNA: TGTGCCAGCAGTTACTCGGGACAGGGTGTTCATGGCTACACCTTC

D gene: TRBD2
clone size: -
J gene: TRBJ2-7
V gene: TRBV7-8
CDR3 protein: CASSLELAGGPSYEQYF
CDR3 DNA: TGTGCCAGCAGCTTAGAACTAGCGGGAGGGCCGAGTTACGAGCAGTACTTC

D gene: -
clone size: few
J gene: TRBJ1-5
V gene: TRBV10-1
CDR3 protein: CASSEQINQPQHF
CDR3 DNA: TGCGCCAGCAGTGAACAGATCAATCAGCCCCAGCATTTT

D gene: TRBD1
clone size: -
J gene: TRBJ2-1
V gene: TRBV2
CDR3 protein: CASRTGGSYNEQFF
CDR3 DNA: TGTGCCAGCAGGACAGGGGGCTCCTACAATGAGCAGTTCTTC

D gene: -
clone size: -
J gene: TRBJ1-2
V gene: TRBV28
CDR3 protein: CACYGGGHGNLYGYTF
CDR3 DNA: TGTGCCTGCTACGGGGGAGGGCACGGGAACCTCTATGGCTACACCTTC

D gene: -
clone size: few
J gene: TRBJ2-7
V gene: TRBV5-4
CDR3 protein: CASSLDGYEQYF
CDR3 DNA: TGTGCCAGCAGTCTGGACGGCTACGAGCAGTACTTC

D gene: TRBD1
clone size: -
J gene: TRBJ2-2
V gene: TRBV2
CDR3 protein: CASSRKWTGATGELFF
CDR3 DNA: TGTGCCAGCAGTCGAAAATGGACAGGGGCCACCGGGGAGCTGTTTTTT

D gene: TRBD1
clone size: -
J gene: TRBJ1-6
V gene: TRBV5-1
CDR3 protein: CASRPGTVNSPLHF
CDR3 DNA: TGCGCCAGCAGACCCGGGACAGTTAATTCACCCCTCCACTTT

D gene: -
clone size: -
J gene: TRBJ2-7
V gene: TRBV6-1
CDR3 protein: CASSAVRGLRLSSYEQYF
CDR3 DNA: TGTGCCAGCAGTGCCGTCCGGGGGCTTCGACTGAGCTCCTACGAGCAGTACTTC

D gene: -
clone size: -
J gene: TRBJ1-2
V gene: TRBV6-5
CDR3 protein: CASSYSRGEYGYTF
CDR3 DNA: TGTGCCAGCAGTTACTCAAGGGGCGAATATGGCTACACCTTC

D gene: -
clone size: -
J gene: TRBJ2-5
V gene: TRBV30
CDR3 protein: CAWSPGTVPGTQYF
CDR3 DNA: TGTGCCTGGAGTCCGGGGACTGTGCCGGGGACCCAGTACTTC

D gene: -
clone size: -
J gene: TRBJ2-3
V gene: TRBV4-2
CDR3 protein: CASSQDSRGAGDTQYF
CDR3 DNA: TGTGCCAGCAGCCAAGACTCCCGCGGCGCGGGGGATACGCAGTATTTT

D gene: -
clone size: -
J gene: TRBJ1-5
V gene: TRBV7-9
CDR3 protein: CASSLDSRGQPQHF
CDR3 DNA: TGTGCCAGCAGCCTCGACAGCCGCGGTCAGCCCCAGCATTTT

D gene: -
clone size: -
J gene: TRBJ1-4
V gene: TRBV28
CDR3 protein: CASSLKYGRPSNEKLFF
CDR3 DNA: TGTGCCAGCAGTTTGAAGTACGGCAGGCCTTCTAATGAAAAACTGTTTTTT

D gene: TRBD2
clone size: -
J gene: TRBJ2-5
V gene: TRBV7-2
CDR3 protein: CASSFDPRGAQYF
CDR3 DNA: TGTGCCAGCAGCTTCGACCCGCGGGGGGCCCAGTACTTC

D gene: -
clone size: -
J gene: TRBJ2-1
V gene: TRBV2
CDR3 protein: CASKGRGEYNEQFF
CDR3 DNA: TGTGCCAGCAAGGGTAGGGGGGAATACAATGAGCAGTTCTTC

D gene: -
clone size: -
J gene: TRBJ1-5
V gene: TRBV27
CDR3 protein: CASSPNLPTSNQPQHF
CDR3 DNA: TGTGCCAGCAGTCCGAACCTCCCGACCAGCAATCAGCCCCAGCATTTT

D gene: TRBD1
clone size: -
J gene: TRBJ1-4
V gene: TRBV28
CDR3 protein: CASSFGQGAGEKLFF
CDR3 DNA: TGTGCCAGCAGTTTTGGTCAGGGGGCTGGTGAAAAACTGTTTTTT

D gene: -
clone size: -
J gene: TRBJ1-2
V gene: TRBV19
CDR3 protein: CASSTDTFGWYGYTF
CDR3 DNA: TGTGCCAGTAGTACAGACACTTTTGGCTGGTATGGCTACACCTTC

D gene: -
clone size: few
J gene: TRBJ2-2
V gene: TRBV5-1
CDR3 protein: CASSLKGVGTGELFF
CDR3 DNA: TGCGCCAGCAGCTTGAAAGGGGTTGGCACCGGGGAGCTGTTTTTT

D gene: TRBD1
clone size: -
J gene: TRBJ1-1
V gene: TRBV30
CDR3 protein: CAWRGQGALEAFF
CDR3 DNA: TGTGCCTGGAGAGGTCAGGGGGCCCTTGAAGCTTTCTTT

D gene: TRBD1
clone size: -
J gene: TRBJ1-1
V gene: TRBV6-6
CDR3 protein: CASSYSDRQGGGAFF
CDR3 DNA: TGTGCCAGCAGTTATTCTGATCGACAGGGAGGAGGGGCTTTCTTT

D gene: TRBD2
clone size: -
J gene: TRBJ2-2
V gene: TRBV5-4
CDR3 protein: CASSPPGTRSTGELFF
CDR3 DNA: TGTGCCAGCAGCCCCCCTGGGACTAGGAGCACCGGGGAGCTGTTTTTT

D gene: TRBD1
clone size: -
J gene: TRBJ2-7
V gene: TRBV11-2
CDR3 protein: CASSLVQGAGYEQYF
CDR3 DNA: TGTGCCAGCAGCTTAGTACAGGGGGCAGGTTACGAGCAGTACTTC

D gene: TRBD2
clone size: -
J gene: TRBJ2-1
V gene: TRBV5-1
CDR3 protein: CASSFERGLAGGEGYNEQFF
CDR3 DNA: TGCGCCAGCAGCTTCGAGAGGGGGTTAGCGGGAGGAGAGGGCTACAATGAGCAGTTCTTC

D gene: -
clone size: -
J gene: TRBJ1-5
V gene: TRBV30
CDR3 protein: CAWSVKYSNQPQHF
CDR3 DNA: TGTGCCTGGAGTGTGAAGTATAGCAATCAGCCCCAGCATTTT

D gene: -
clone size: few
J gene: TRBJ1-1
V gene: TRBV7-9
CDR3 protein: CASSPTDARNTEAFF
CDR3 DNA: TGTGCCAGCAGCCCAACGGACGCACGGAACACTGAAGCTTTCTTT

D gene: TRBD1
clone size: -
J gene: TRBJ1-1
V gene: TRBV6-6
CDR3 protein: CASTGTAVNTEAFF
CDR3 DNA: TGTGCCAGCACCGGGACAGCGGTGAACACTGAAGCTTTCTTT

D gene: -
clone size: few
J gene: TRBJ1-5
V gene: TRBV30
CDR3 protein: CAWSVPPSPQHF
CDR3 DNA: TGTGCCTGGAGTGTACCGCCCTCGCCCCAGCATTTT

D gene: -
clone size: -
J gene: TRBJ1-1
V gene: TRBV25-1
CDR3 protein: CASTRNTEAFF
CDR3 DNA: TGTGCCAGTACAAGGAACACTGAAGCTTTCTTT

D gene: TRBD1
clone size: few
J gene: TRBJ1-1
V gene: TRBV4-1
CDR3 protein: CASSQAYRGRTEAFF
CDR3 DNA: TGCGCCAGCAGCCAAGCCTACAGGGGGCGGACTGAAGCTTTCTTT

D gene: -
clone size: -
J gene: TRBJ2-2
V gene: TRBV4-1
CDR3 protein: CASSPPGYRDATGELFF
CDR3 DNA: TGCGCCAGCAGCCCCCCGGGTTACAGGGATGCGACCGGGGAGCTGTTTTTT

D gene: -
clone size: -
J gene: TRBJ1-4
V gene: TRBV6-5
CDR3 protein: CASSYSPGTVGEKLFF
CDR3 DNA: TGTGCCAGCAGTTACTCCCCAGGGACTGTAGGAGAAAAACTGTTTTTT

D gene: -
clone size: -
J gene: TRBJ2-1
V gene: TRBV6-1
CDR3 protein: CASSENGIAEQFF
CDR3 DNA: TGTGCCAGCAGTGAGAACGGGATTGCTGAGCAGTTCTTC

D gene: -
clone size: -
J gene: TRBJ2-5
V gene: TRBV7-6
CDR3 protein: CASNVWYKETQYF
CDR3 DNA: TGTGCCAGCAACGTTTGGTACAAAGAGACCCAGTACTTC

D gene: -
clone size: -
J gene: TRBJ2-7
V gene: TRBV29-1
CDR3 protein: CSVGQAEPYEQYF
CDR3 DNA: TGCAGCGTTGGGCAGGCCGAACCCTACGAGCAGTACTTC

D gene: -
clone size: once
J gene: TRBJ2-7
V gene: TRBV6-6
CDR3 protein: CASSYSRNYEQYF
CDR3 DNA: TGTGCCAGCAGTTACTCAAGAAACTACGAGCAGTACTTC

D gene: -
clone size: -
J gene: TRBJ1-4
V gene: TRBV11-2
CDR3 protein: CASSFGLEREKLFF
CDR3 DNA: TGTGCCAGCAGCTTTGGTCTGGAACGGGAAAAACTGTTTTTT

D gene: TRBD1
clone size: -
J gene: TRBJ2-3
V gene: TRBV29-1
CDR3 protein: CSVAVGQGRTDTQYF
CDR3 DNA: TGCAGCGTTGCGGTAGGACAGGGGCGCACAGATACGCAGTATTTT

D gene: TRBD1
clone size: -
J gene: TRBJ1-4
V gene: TRBV6-1
CDR3 protein: CASKRTGLGEKLFF
CDR3 DNA: TGTGCCAGCAAACGGACAGGGTTGGGGGAAAAACTGTTTTTT

D gene: -
clone size: few
J gene: TRBJ2-2
V gene: TRBV7-6
CDR3 protein: CASSLLTTVNTGELFF
CDR3 DNA: TGTGCCAGCAGCTTACTCACGACCGTAAACACCGGGGAGCTGTTTTTT

D gene: -
clone size: -
J gene: TRBJ1-4
V gene: TRBV5-1
CDR3 protein: CASSLQGTPTNEKLFF
CDR3 DNA: TGCGCCAGCAGCTTGCAGGGAACTCCAACTAATGAAAAACTGTTTTTT

D gene: -
clone size: -
J gene: TRBJ1-1
V gene: TRBV7-4
CDR3 protein: CASSLALKRGERTEAFF
CDR3 DNA: TGTGCCAGCAGCTTAGCGCTAAAGAGGGGAGAGAGGACTGAAGCTTTCTTT

D gene: -
clone size: -
J gene: TRBJ1-4
V gene: TRBV11-2
CDR3 protein: CATRRTTNEKLFF
CDR3 DNA: TGTGCCACTCGGAGAACAACTAATGAAAAACTGTTTTTT

D gene: -
clone size: -
J gene: TRBJ2-1
V gene: TRBV29-1
CDR3 protein: CSVEEDFSGYNEQFF
CDR3 DNA: TGCAGCGTTGAAGAGGACTTTAGTGGGTACAATGAGCAGTTCTTC

D gene: TRBD1
clone size: -
J gene: TRBJ1-5
V gene: TRBV18
CDR3 protein: CASSPLRTGGPPQHF
CDR3 DNA: TGTGCCAGCTCACCACTCCGGACAGGGGGCCCCCCCCAGCATTTT

D gene: TRBD2
clone size: -
J gene: TRBJ2-1
V gene: TRBV10-2
CDR3 protein: CASTGPGTSGNNEQFF
CDR3 DNA: TGCGCCAGCACAGGACCTGGGACTAGCGGGAACAATGAGCAGTTCTTC

D gene: -
clone size: -
J gene: TRBJ2-7
V gene: TRBV21-1
CDR3 protein: CASSKVLGQEVYEQYF
CDR3 DNA: TGTGCCAGCAGCAAAGTCCTCGGCCAGGAGGTCTACGAGCAGTACTTC

D gene: TRBD1
clone size: -
J gene: TRBJ2-7
V gene: TRBV7-9
CDR3 protein: CASSLGTGGVPEQYF
CDR3 DNA: TGTGCCAGCAGCTTAGGGACAGGGGGGGTTCCCGAGCAGTACTTC

D gene: -
clone size: -
J gene: TRBJ2-7
V gene: TRBV5-4
CDR3 protein: CASSLEGAPPYEQYF
CDR3 DNA: TGTGCCAGCAGCTTGGAGGGAGCGCCGCCCTACGAGCAGTACTTC

D gene: -
clone size: -
J gene: TRBJ2-3
V gene: TRBV27
CDR3 protein: CASSFSDTQYF
CDR3 DNA: TGTGCCAGCAGTTTTTCCGATACGCAGTATTTT